Sequencing of this T cell receptor (beta chain) was carried out in a study of Graves' ophthalmopathy and Graves' hyperthyroidism. The wider study: Peripheral blood collection took place at initial diagnosis, before any treatment. The study's findings and limits: Detection in blood was also observed for most expanded thyroid clonotypes above 0.001 frequency.

For repertoire sequencing, the TCR beta CDR3 regions were amplified from RNA transcripts. Second-round multiplex PCR came after first-round RT-PCR with HTBI primers. Via MiXCR, TCRdb re-called the multiplex PCR reads, giving one row per CDR3 protein. The table shows under 250,000 distinct CDR3 sequences, with under 25% occurring only once. The CDR3 is 12 amino acids. Looked up from germline, CDR1 is SGHRS and CDR2 is YFSETQ. Turning to this clonotype: Its antigen is unidentified. At one boundary the junction diverges from the germline segment, which might be a read error.

Ophthalmopathy cases showed moderate-to-severe activity, scoring CAS ≥3 and NOSPECS ≥4, with duration under 3 months. The sample consisted of peripheral blood. The chain uses TRBV5-1 and TRBJ1-2; TRBD1 is a possible D gene (5 bases). This clonotype was obtained from a woman in her forties or fifties with Graves' ophthalmopathy. Here the CDR3 DNA reads TGCGCCAGCATCTTGGATGGGACCGGCTACAGCTTC. Protein: CASILDGTGYSF. Together with reference TRBV5-1 and TRBJ1-2, the CDR3 gives the full variable domain: KAGVTQTPRYLIKTRGQQVTLSCSPISGHRSVSWYQQTPGQGLQFLFEYFSETQRNKGNFPGRFSGRQFSNSRSEMNVSTLELGDSALYLCASILDGTGYSFGSGTRLTVV.